The next 19 T cell receptor beta chains were all read from a single sample in a study of resident and recirculating memory T cells in vitiligo. TCRdb keeps only in-frame clones here, not all; method: immunoSEQ multiplex PCR. Among 70,000 to 85,000 clones, more than 85% were seen once, and the ten largest hold around 4.6%. Material for sequencing was blood. These TCRs come from a male donor with vitiligo.

Note on this clone: One end of the junction varies from germline; a read error may be responsible. The chain recombines TRBV5-4 with TRBJ1-2, with D perhaps matching TRBD1 (6 bases). Germline CDR1 and CDR2: SGHNT and YYREEE (reference sequence). The CDR3 covers 15 residues. The CDR3 nucleotides read TGTGCCAGCACCTTGAAGGGGTATAAACAGGGAGACTACACCTTC. Translating it yields CASTLKGYKQGDYTF. The full variable domain, completed using reference TRBV5-4 and TRBJ1-2, is ETGVTQSPTHLIKTRGQQVTLRCSSQSGHNTVSWYQQALGQGPQFIFQYYREEENGRGNFPPRFSGLQFPNYSSELNVNALELDDSALYLCASTLKGYKQGDYTFGSGTRLTVV.

This clone was counted between two and nine times. This chain links TRBV27 with TRBJ1-2; D ambiguous. The CDR3 is made up of 14 amino acids. Germline CDR1 MNHEY, CDR2 SMNVEV (reference sequence). Deletions cut 0 bases from V and 6 bases from J, with 11 bases between. CDR3 sequence: CASSLSVRGDGYTF. CDR3 nucleotide sequence: TGTGCCAGCAGTTTATCAGTGCGTGGAGATGGCTACACCTTC.

This rearrangement joins TRBV4-2 to TRBJ2-3; the match to TRBD2 covers 10 bases. The ends lost 0 bases at V and 4 bases at J; junction bases unmatched: 4. The CDR3 is made up of 16 amino acids. Germline V gene lookup returns CDR1 LGHNA and CDR2 YNFKEQ. The CDR3 spells CASSQDLAGGADTQYF. The CDR3 DNA sequence: TGTGCCAGCAGCCAAGATTTAGCGGGGGGAGCAGATACGCAGTATTTT.

This chain joins TRBV7-3 and TRBJ2-1; tentative D call: TRBD2 (5 bases). Trimming shortened V by 6 bases and J by 1 base, and 7 bases separated the two germline ends. The CDR3 consists of 13 residues. Germline-derived CDR1 and CDR2 are SGHTA and FQGTGA. Written as DNA, the CDR3 is TGTGCCAGCAGTGGCGGGTCCTACAATGAGCAGTTCTTC. It yields the protein CASSGGSYNEQFF.

This rearrangement joins TRBV5-4 to TRBJ1-1; tentative D call: TRBD1 (5 bases). In germline, CDR1 is SGHNT, CDR2 YYREEE (reference sequence). The CDR3 is 14 amino acids. Trimming left V 4 bases short and J 4 bases short, with 14 bases between. The CDR3 spells CASSPNWGGTEAFF. The CDR3 region has the DNA TGTGCCAGCAGCCCCAATTGGGGGGGCACTGAAGCTTTCTTT.

V and J are TRBV10-3 and TRBJ1-3; TRBD1 matches 9 bases. The germline CDR1 and CDR2 sequences are ENHRY and SYGVKD. The CDR3 runs to 14 residues. V shed 6 bases and J 0 bases; nucleotides not matched to a gene: 0. CDR3 amino acids: CAIRTGGSGNTIYF. The CDR3 DNA reads TGTGCCATCAGGACAGGGGGCTCTGGAAACACCATATATTTT.

The chain couples TRBV7-3 to TRBJ1-1; TRBD1 agrees at 12 bases. Germline assignment: CDR1 SGHTA and CDR2 FQGTGA. Trimming cost V 2 bases and J 5 bases; bases outside gene matches: 9. This CDR3 is 17 amino acids long. The CDR3 loop reads CASSLRTTGQGATEAFF. In nucleotides, the CDR3 is TGTGCCAGCAGCTTACGAACGACGGGACAGGGGGCAACTGAAGCTTTCTTT.

CDR3 region: CASSSGTGRETQYF. As DNA, the CDR3 is TGTGCCAGTAGTTCAGGGACAGGGCGGGAGACCCAGTACTTC. The J gene is TRBJ2-5, the V gene TRBV19; 9 bases are shared with TRBD1. Looked up from germline, CDR1 is LNHDA and CDR2 is SQIVND (reference sequence). This CDR3 region has 14 residues. After removal of 5 bases from V and 5 bases from J, the junction contained 6 bases not matched to a gene.

The chain employs TRBV20-1 and TRBJ2-7, with TRBD1 matching 7 bases. The CDR3 sequence is 11 residues long. The trim removed 6 bases at V and 4 bases at J, leaving 3 bases unmatched. Per germline, CDR1 DFQATT and CDR2 SNEGSKA (reference sequence). The CDR3 loop is CSARTGYEQYF. The CDR3 DNA sequence: TGCAGTGCCCGGACAGGATACGAGCAGTACTTC.

The CDR3 bases are TGTGCCACCAGCAGAGCCCGGGACAGACAAGAGACCCAGTACTTC. Its protein product is CATSRARDRQETQYF. The chain is built from TRBV15 and TRBJ2-5; 7 bases fit TRBD1. The CDR3 is 15 residues long. CDR1 LNHNV and CDR2 YYDKDF come from the germline V gene (reference sequence). With V trimmed by 1 base and J by 2 bases, 4 bases remained unmatched.

This clone turned up a few times. The rearrangement joins TRBV27 to TRBJ2-7; D remains ambiguous. V was shortened by 6 bases and J by 3 bases, with 12 bases between the two germline ends. Per the germline V gene, CDR1 is MNHEY and CDR2 is SMNVEV (reference sequence). CDR3 size: 13 residues. CDR3 loop: CASRHNNRYEQYF. CDR3 DNA sequence: TGTGCCAGCAGACACAATAACCGCTACGAGCAGTACTTC.

The CDR3 nucleotides are TGCGCCAGCAGCTTAGACATTAGGGGAGGCTATGGCTACACCTTC. Amino acids: CASSLDIRGGYGYTF. V usage is TRBV5-1 and J usage is TRBJ1-2, with a weak D call TRBD1 (5 bases). Looked up from germline, CDR1 is SGHRS and CDR2 is YFSETQ. V lost 2 bases, J lost 4 bases, and 15 bases lay in between. This CDR3 comprises 15 residues.

The chain combines TRBV4-3 with TRBJ2-1, with 7 nucleotides matching TRBD2. In germline, CDR1 is LGHNA, CDR2 YSLEER. The length of the CDR3 is 16 residues. Germline trimming cut 0 bases from V and 4 bases from J; bases unmatched to any gene: 6. The DNA of the CDR3 is TGCGCCAGCAGCCAAGAGATAGGCGGGGGATACAATGAGCAGTTCTTC. It codes for CASSQEIGGGYNEQFF.

The V and J genes are TRBV6-1 and TRBJ1-2; D may be TRBD1 (6 bases). Trimming took 9 bases from V and 9 from J, leaving 23 bases between them. This CDR3 region has 14 residues. Germline V gives CDR1 MNHNS, CDR2 SASEGT. The CDR3 region is CARGGEGDSERYTF. CDR3 sequence (DNA): TGTGCCAGGGGGGGGGAGGGGGACTCTGAGCGCTACACCTTC.

This chain links TRBV6-4 with TRBJ1-2, with TRBD1 as a possible D gene (5 bases). V lost 2 bases to trimming and J lost 5 bases, with 15 bases between them. Per germline, CDR1 MRHNA and CDR2 SNTAGT. CDR3 length: 15 residues. The CDR3: CASSDGRGKEYGYTF. The CDR3 DNA sequence: TGTGCCAGCAGTGACGGTAGGGGAAAGGAATATGGCTACACCTTC.

The V and J genes are TRBV11-2 and TRBJ2-3; 12 bases are a match to TRBD2. Germline assignment: CDR1 SGHAT and CDR2 FQNNGV. J gave up 6 bases and V 2 bases, and 12 bases lay outside the gene matches. CDR3 size: 18 residues. The CDR3 region has the DNA TGTGCCAGCAGCTTATATTGGTCTAGCGGGGGGGCCAGCGATACGCAGTATTTT. Its protein is CASSLYWSSGGASDTQYF.

The chain combines TRBV7-9 with TRBJ1-6, with D perhaps matching TRBD1 (6 bases). V was trimmed by 3 bases and J by 4 bases, leaving 10 bases between them. CDR3 length: 15 residues. The germline CDR1 and CDR2 sequences are SEHNR and FQNEAQ (reference sequence). CDR3 DNA: TGTGCCAGCAGCTTCACAGGGAATTATAATTCACCCCTCCACTTT. This encodes CASSFTGNYNSPLHF.

V usage is TRBV6-5 and J usage is TRBJ2-7, with a weak D call TRBD1 (6 bases). This CDR3 spans 15 amino acids. Germline CDR1 MNHEY, CDR2 SVGAGI. Trimming stripped 2 bases from V and 3 bases from J, with 14 bases between. CDR3 in amino acids: CASSYGSTGSYEQYF. In DNA, the CDR3 is TGTGCCAGCAGTTACGGGTCGACAGGAAGCTACGAGCAGTACTTC.

J is TRBJ2-1 and V is TRBV29-1; TRBD2 matches 7 bases. Germline CDR1 and CDR2: SQVTM and ANQGSEA. CDR3 length: 12 residues. V shed 6 bases, J shed 9 bases, and the junction held 8 bases outside the gene matches. In nucleotides, the CDR3 is TGCAGCGTGGAGTGGGGGGGAGGTGAGCAGTTCTTC. It translates to CSVEWGGGEQFF.